The clone carrying this TCR beta chain was observed a handful of times. Its specificity is unknown. The V gene's germline CDR1 is KGHSH and CDR2 LQKENI. The V end was cut by 3 bases, the J end by 5 bases, with 13 bases between. The CDR3 has 14 amino acids. Combining a sample-barcoded 5' primer with a J-beta primer mix, a second PCR ran for roughly 6 to 11 cycles. TCRdb called the 5' RACE reads again in MiXCR, with one record for every CDR3 protein. This sample has 1.5 million to 2 million distinct CDR3 sequences; roughly 30% occur once, and the top ten carry 7.7%. This record comes from a study of blood T cells in healthy people across ages. With each sample, at least 6 micrograms of total RNA were extracted. Study results and caveats: Naive T cell percentage showed a strong correlation with the diversity of TCR beta. PBMCs left unsorted prevented a conclusive naive versus antigen-experienced comparison.

Sequencing input: blood. The TCR comes from a woman in her thirties in good health. The gene calls are TRBV18 and TRBJ2-5; D unclear. CDR3 sequence (DNA): TGTGCCAGCTCACCTGGACCAGCGAAGGAGACCCAGTACTTC. Amino acids: CASSPGPAKETQYF.